Shown below are 14 T cell receptor beta chains from a single sample sequenced in a study of CD8 T cells in Susac syndrome. RNA totalling roughly 0.45 to 1 ug underwent reverse transcription with random hexamers. Each CDR3 protein gets one entry after TCRdb re-called the immunoSEQ multiplex PCR reads with MiXCR. This table holds about 300,000 distinct CDR3 sequences, 70% to 90% found once. Sequenced material: CD8+ T cells from PBMCs. These receptor sequences come from a human donor with multiple sclerosis.

The chain has TRBV30 and TRBJ2-1; 13 positions match TRBD2. The CDR3 runs 15 residues. The V gene end was trimmed by 2 bases and the J gene end by 6 bases; junction bases not matched to a gene: 4. Germline V CDR1 and CDR2: GTSNPN, SVGIG (reference sequence). CDR3 bases: TGTGCCTGGAGTCTGGGGACTAGCGGGACCAATGAGCAGTTCTTC. It is translated as CAWSLGTSGTNEQFF.

V and J are TRBV5-5 and TRBJ2-7; 8 bases agree with TRBD1. Germline trimming cut 0 bases from V and 2 bases from J; bases unmatched to any gene: 10. This CDR3 has 17 amino acids. The V gene's germline CDR1 is SGHKS and CDR2 YYEKEE (reference sequence). DNA for the CDR3: TGTGCCAGCAGCTTGGGGGCCGACAGGGGCGCGACCTACGAGCAGTACTTC. This sequence encodes CASSLGADRGATYEQYF.

The chain uses TRBV5-1 and TRBJ1-1; unclear D gene. Trimming cost V 0 bases and J 7 bases, with 10 bases left between them. The CDR3 consists of 13 residues. Germline V CDR1 and CDR2: SGHRS, YFSETQ. The CDR3 protein is CASSLGAGSEAFF. The CDR3 DNA follows: TGCGCCAGCAGCTTGGGGGCTGGAAGTGAAGCTTTCTTT.

The chain combines TRBV27 with TRBJ2-7; D remains unclear. The CDR3 contains 13 residues. Trimming took 0 bases from V and 3 from J, leaving 6 bases between them. CDR1 is MNHEY, CDR2 SMNVEV, per germline (reference sequence). The CDR3 coding sequence is TGTGCCAGCAGTTTATCGCCTTACTACGAGCAGTACTTC. Residues: CASSLSPYYEQYF.

The chain employs TRBV19 and TRBJ2-7; TRBD1 matches 9 bases. This CDR3 region has 14 residues. V lost 7 bases, J lost 2 bases, and 6 bases stayed unmatched. Germline loops: CDR1 LNHDA, CDR2 SQIVND (reference sequence). CDR3 protein: CASNPTGGPYEQYF. DNA of the CDR3: TGTGCCAGTAACCCGACAGGGGGTCCCTACGAGCAGTACTTC.

The chain employs TRBV7-6 and TRBJ2-3; D may be TRBD2 (6 bases). Germline CDR1 reads SGHVS; CDR2 reads FNYEAQ. V was shortened by 5 bases and J by 7 bases, with 22 bases between the two germline ends. CDR3 length: 16 residues. The CDR3 sequence is CASSVSPQTRRNTQYF. The CDR3 DNA follows: TGTGCCAGCAGCGTCAGTCCGCAGACTAGGCGGAATACGCAGTATTTT.

The V call is TRBV9, the J call TRBJ2-1; D is perhaps TRBD1 (5 bases). Germline CDR1 SGDLS, CDR2 YYNGEE. The CDR3 consists of 15 residues. With 0 bases removed from V and 3 bases from J, the gap between germline ends came to 10 bases. The CDR3 bases are TGTGCCAGCAGCGTAGGGCAGGGCGGCTACAATGAGCAGTTCTTC. It translates to CASSVGQGGYNEQFF.

The V and J genes are TRBV10-3 and TRBJ2-3; 14 nucleotides line up with TRBD2. CDR3 length equals 20 residues. Losses at the gene ends were 0 bases for V and 3 bases for J; bases not matched to a gene: 11. Germline V gene sequence: CDR1 ENHRY, CDR2 SYGVKD. CDR3 sequence reads: CAISESLLTSGGALTDTQYF. The CDR3 DNA reads as TGTGCCATCAGTGAGTCCCTCCTGACTAGCGGGGGGGCCTTGACAGATACGCAGTATTTT.

The rearrangement uses TRBV4-2 and TRBJ2-1, with TRBD2 matching over 10 bases. This CDR3 is built from 22 residues. J lost 4 bases, V lost 7 bases, and 28 bases had no gene match. The germline V gene encodes CDR1 LGHNA and CDR2 YNFKEQ. CDR3 region: CASKRAGGHSGGPGRKYNEQFF. The CDR3 DNA follows: TGTGCCAGCAAACGAGCGGGGGGGCACTCAGGGGGCCCTGGCAGAAAATACAATGAGCAGTTCTTC.

The rearrangement uses TRBV6-1 and TRBJ1-1; 9 nucleotides match TRBD1. This CDR3 has 15 amino acids. The J segment lost 6 bases and the V segment lost 4 bases, leaving 9 bases of the junction unmatched. Germline CDR1 MNHNS, CDR2 SASEGT. The CDR3 here is CASSGGTGGRPEAFF. CDR3 DNA: TGTGCCAGCAGTGGGGGAACAGGGGGCCGCCCTGAAGCTTTCTTT.

The chain carries TRBV6-2 or TRBV6-3 and TRBJ2-7; D gene ambiguous. Germline values: CDR1 MNHEY, CDR2 SVGEGT. The CDR3 is 15 residues long. V dropped 6 bases and J dropped 0 bases, with 15 bases sitting between them. CDR3: CASSNPPYGSYEQYF. CDR3 in DNA: TGTGCCAGCAGCAATCCCCCCTACGGCTCCTACGAGCAGTACTTC.

This chain joins TRBV7-9 and TRBJ2-5; 13 nucleotides line up with TRBD2. Germline V gives CDR1 SEHNR, CDR2 FQNEAQ (reference sequence). With 8 bases clipped from V and 6 bases from J, the junction kept 6 bases outside the gene matches. The length of the CDR3 is 14 residues. This chain's CDR3 is CASGRLAGGQTQYF. CDR3 nucleotides: TGTGCCAGCGGCCGACTAGCGGGGGGACAGACCCAGTACTTC.

This rearrangement joins TRBV12-3 or TRBV12-4 to TRBJ2-7; TRBD1 is a possible D gene (5 bases). The CDR3 is 14 residues long. Trimming stripped 3 bases from V and 1 base from J, with 10 bases between. The CDR3 DNA is TGTGCCAGCAGTTTTGGGGCAGGATCCTACGAGCAGTACTTC. It is translated as CASSFGAGSYEQYF.

The chain couples TRBV27 to TRBJ2-7, with D perhaps given as TRBD1 or TRBD2 (5 bases each). The V end was cut by 5 bases, the J end by 4 bases, with 15 bases between. The CDR3 has 14 residues. CDR1 is MNHEY and CDR2 is SMNVEV in the germline V gene (reference sequence). CDR3 residues: CASSPRDGEYEQYF. The DNA of the CDR3 is TGTGCCAGCAGTCCCCGGGACGGCGAATACGAGCAGTACTTC.